What follows are 8 T cell receptor beta chains derived from one specimen sequenced in a study of shared T cell receptors in the human thymus. Measured with immunoSEQ multiplex PCR; TCRdb has only the in-frame clones, and not every one. The sample includes 700,000 or so clones, approximately 85% of them seen just once. The same sample was also used in a study of human thymus T cells.

The source material was thymocytes. The receptors originated from a girl less than two years old with a congenital heart defect.

The chain joins TRBV15 to TRBJ1-4; TRBD1 matches 7 bases. Trimming removed 0 bases from V and 7 bases from J; junction bases left unmatched: 14. The CDR3 is made up of 18 amino acids. Germline values: CDR1 LNHNV, CDR2 YYDKDF (reference sequence). The CDR3 loop reads CATSRDKEGAMQAEKLFF. The CDR3 nucleotides read TGTGCCACCAGCAGAGATAAAGAGGGGGCGATGCAGGCTGAAAAACTGTTTTTT.

The chain couples TRBV27 to TRBJ1-3; D perhaps matches TRBD1 (6 bases). CDR1 and CDR2 from the germline V gene are MNHEY and SMNVEV (reference sequence). The ends were cut back, 6 bases at V and 2 bases at J, with 17 bases in the middle. The CDR3 runs to 16 residues. The CDR3 DNA follows: TGTGCCAGCAGACGCGGGGGGCGCGAGGCTGGAAACACCATATATTTT. Its protein product is CASRRGGREAGNTIYF.

The chain uses TRBV4-1 and TRBJ2-5, with D unresolved. Between the trimmed V and J ends, which lost 3 bases and 5 bases, there was a span of 13 bases. The germline V gene encodes CDR1 MGHRA and CDR2 YSYEKL. This CDR3 comprises 14 residues. The CDR3 sequence: CASSHPHVSETQYF. The CDR3 DNA reads TGCGCCAGCAGCCACCCACATGTTTCGGAGACCCAGTACTTC.

This rearrangement joins TRBV5-4 to TRBJ1-2; 7 nucleotides align to TRBD1. The length of the CDR3 is 16 residues. In germline, CDR1 is SGHNT, CDR2 YYREEE (reference sequence). V gave up 3 bases and J gave up 4 bases; unmatched junction bases: 12. In DNA, the CDR3 is TGTGCCAGCAGCTCACTCCCGAGACAGGGCAGCTATGGCTACACCTTC. Its protein is CASSSLPRQGSYGYTF. The full variable domain, completed using reference TRBV5-4 and TRBJ1-2, is ETGVTQSPTHLIKTRGQQVTLRCSSQSGHNTVSWYQQALGQGPQFIFQYYREEENGRGNFPPRFSGLQFPNYSSELNVNALELDDSALYLCASSSLPRQGSYGYTFGSGTRLTVV.

The genes are TRBV6-5 and TRBJ2-7, with D maybe TRBD1 (6 bases). The length of the CDR3 is 15 residues. Germline-derived CDR1 and CDR2 are MNHEY and SVGAGI. Trimming took 8 bases from V and 3 from J, leaving 20 bases between them. In DNA form, the CDR3 reads TGTGCCAGCTCCAAGAGGGACCGGGACAACTACGAGCAGTACTTC. Its translation: CASSKRDRDNYEQYF.

On this clone: The junction departs from the called germline gene at one end, perhaps through a read error. The chain combines TRBV6-5 with TRBJ1-1; unclear D gene. Per germline, CDR1 MNHEY and CDR2 SVGAGI. CDR3 size: 14 residues. The CDR3 protein is CVSRPPEVLTEAFF. CDR3 bases: TGTGTCAGCAGACCCCCAGAAGTCCTCACTGAAGCTTTCTTT.

The chain combines TRBV7-8 with TRBJ2-3; perhaps TRBD1 as D (6 bases). The CDR3 sequence is 13 residues long. V was pared by 3 bases and J by 4 bases, with 8 bases between. CDR1 and CDR2 from the germline V gene are SGHVS and FQNEAQ. As DNA, the CDR3 is TGTGCCAGCAGCTTGGACAGTCCAGATACGCAGTATTTT. This sequence encodes CASSLDSPDTQYF.

This clone appeared a single time. The chain is built from TRBV7-8 and TRBJ1-2; 8 nucleotides align to TRBD1. Per the germline V gene, CDR1 is SGHVS and CDR2 is FQNEAQ. CDR3 length equals 16 residues. J was trimmed by 1 base and V by 5 bases; bases with no gene match: 9. Here the CDR3 reads CASSQDRVGHNYGYTF. The CDR3 DNA sequence: TGTGCCAGCAGCCAGGACAGGGTGGGCCATAACTATGGCTACACCTTC. The entire variable domain, with the rest obtained from reference TRBV7-8 and TRBJ1-2, is as follows: GAGVSQSPRYKVAKRGQDVALRCDPISGHVSLFWYQQALGQGPEFLTYFQNEAQLDKSGLPSDRFFAERPEGSVSTLKIQRTQQEDSAVYLCASSQDRVGHNYGYTFGSGTRLTVV.